The T cell receptor (beta chain) under discussion was sequenced for a study of T cell responses to AZD1222 COVID-19 vaccine. Some clones are missing from TCRdb's copy, which holds only in-frame ones; the method was immunoSEQ multiplex PCR. The sample yields 90,000 to 130,000 clones, 81% seen once. The receptor's source is an adult in good health. Sequencing used peripheral blood, obtained on day 0 of AZD1222 vaccination.

The CDR3 sequence: CASSNGGYKNIQYF. The CDR3 nucleotides read TGTGCCAGCTCAAATGGGGGGTACAAAAACATTCAGTACTTC. The chain recombines TRBV18 with TRBJ2-4; possibly TRBD2 for D (6 bases). The germline V gene has CDR1 KGHSH and CDR2 LQKENI. V shed 5 bases and J shed 3 bases, with 11 bases lying between them. The CDR3 totals 14 residues.